The present entry profiles one T cell receptor beta chain with its context. Its specificity is unknown. This sample stems from a study of T-cell reconstitution after alpha-beta-depleted transplantation in children. Study-wide results and caveats: T-cell numbers and diversity one year post-transplant derived largely from freshly generated T cells.

V shed 4 bases and J 6 bases; nucleotides not matched to a gene: 12. The CDR3 spans 15 residues. Germline lookup yields CDR1 SGHRS and CDR2 YFSETQ. Unique molecular identifiers were incorporated when the TCRbeta library was constructed. TCRdb independently ran MiXCR on the PCR reads; one entry per CDR3 protein. The sample holds around 490,000 distinct CDR3 sequences; 11% are singletons and the top ten take around 13%. This chain connects TRBV5-1 to TRBJ2-5; 7 bases are a match to TRBD2. The sample consisted of PBMCs, mostly from graft donor cells, taken 180 days after TCRalphabeta/CD19-depleted stem cell transplant. The TCR sequence derives from a female patient aged 2 to 10 who had a stem cell transplant for aplastic anemia, so the T cells may come from the graft donor. In nucleotides, the CDR3 is TGCGCCAGCAGCACGCCGGGACTACAACAAAAGACCCAGTACTTC. This sequence encodes CASSTPGLQQKTQYF.